This T cell receptor beta chain was found in a study of lymphopenia after photon versus proton radiotherapy. Data came from immunoSEQ multiplex PCR; TCRdb stores just in-frame clones and leaves some out. Of 10,000 to 15,000 clones in the sample, about 87% were seen once. The length of the CDR3 is 14 residues. The V segment lost 3 bases and the J segment 6 bases; nucleotides outside the gene matches: 5. Germline assignment: CDR1 SGHVS and CDR2 FQNEAQ. The receptor comes from a man in his 60s with pancreatic cancer. The sample consisted of peripheral blood, taken from a patient treated with photon-based radiotherapy. The chain recombines TRBV7-8 with TRBJ2-1; 7 nucleotides line up with TRBD1. The CDR3 region is CASSFNRGSNEQFF. In nucleotides, the CDR3 is TGTGCCAGCAGCTTTAACAGGGGAAGCAATGAGCAGTTCTTC.